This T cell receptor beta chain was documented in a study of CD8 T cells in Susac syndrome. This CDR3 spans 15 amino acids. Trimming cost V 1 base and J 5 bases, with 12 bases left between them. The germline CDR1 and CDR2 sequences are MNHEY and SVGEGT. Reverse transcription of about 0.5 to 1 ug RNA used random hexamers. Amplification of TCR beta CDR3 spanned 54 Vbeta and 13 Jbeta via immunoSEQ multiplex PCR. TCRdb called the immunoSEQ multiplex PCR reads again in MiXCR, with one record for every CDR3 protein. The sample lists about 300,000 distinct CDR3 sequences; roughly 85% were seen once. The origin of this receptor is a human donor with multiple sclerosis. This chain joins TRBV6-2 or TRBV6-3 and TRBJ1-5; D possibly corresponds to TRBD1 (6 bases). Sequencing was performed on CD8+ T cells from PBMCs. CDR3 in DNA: TGTGCCAGCAGTTACTTCGGCAGGGGATATCAGCCCCAGCATTTT. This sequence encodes CASSYFGRGYQPQHF.